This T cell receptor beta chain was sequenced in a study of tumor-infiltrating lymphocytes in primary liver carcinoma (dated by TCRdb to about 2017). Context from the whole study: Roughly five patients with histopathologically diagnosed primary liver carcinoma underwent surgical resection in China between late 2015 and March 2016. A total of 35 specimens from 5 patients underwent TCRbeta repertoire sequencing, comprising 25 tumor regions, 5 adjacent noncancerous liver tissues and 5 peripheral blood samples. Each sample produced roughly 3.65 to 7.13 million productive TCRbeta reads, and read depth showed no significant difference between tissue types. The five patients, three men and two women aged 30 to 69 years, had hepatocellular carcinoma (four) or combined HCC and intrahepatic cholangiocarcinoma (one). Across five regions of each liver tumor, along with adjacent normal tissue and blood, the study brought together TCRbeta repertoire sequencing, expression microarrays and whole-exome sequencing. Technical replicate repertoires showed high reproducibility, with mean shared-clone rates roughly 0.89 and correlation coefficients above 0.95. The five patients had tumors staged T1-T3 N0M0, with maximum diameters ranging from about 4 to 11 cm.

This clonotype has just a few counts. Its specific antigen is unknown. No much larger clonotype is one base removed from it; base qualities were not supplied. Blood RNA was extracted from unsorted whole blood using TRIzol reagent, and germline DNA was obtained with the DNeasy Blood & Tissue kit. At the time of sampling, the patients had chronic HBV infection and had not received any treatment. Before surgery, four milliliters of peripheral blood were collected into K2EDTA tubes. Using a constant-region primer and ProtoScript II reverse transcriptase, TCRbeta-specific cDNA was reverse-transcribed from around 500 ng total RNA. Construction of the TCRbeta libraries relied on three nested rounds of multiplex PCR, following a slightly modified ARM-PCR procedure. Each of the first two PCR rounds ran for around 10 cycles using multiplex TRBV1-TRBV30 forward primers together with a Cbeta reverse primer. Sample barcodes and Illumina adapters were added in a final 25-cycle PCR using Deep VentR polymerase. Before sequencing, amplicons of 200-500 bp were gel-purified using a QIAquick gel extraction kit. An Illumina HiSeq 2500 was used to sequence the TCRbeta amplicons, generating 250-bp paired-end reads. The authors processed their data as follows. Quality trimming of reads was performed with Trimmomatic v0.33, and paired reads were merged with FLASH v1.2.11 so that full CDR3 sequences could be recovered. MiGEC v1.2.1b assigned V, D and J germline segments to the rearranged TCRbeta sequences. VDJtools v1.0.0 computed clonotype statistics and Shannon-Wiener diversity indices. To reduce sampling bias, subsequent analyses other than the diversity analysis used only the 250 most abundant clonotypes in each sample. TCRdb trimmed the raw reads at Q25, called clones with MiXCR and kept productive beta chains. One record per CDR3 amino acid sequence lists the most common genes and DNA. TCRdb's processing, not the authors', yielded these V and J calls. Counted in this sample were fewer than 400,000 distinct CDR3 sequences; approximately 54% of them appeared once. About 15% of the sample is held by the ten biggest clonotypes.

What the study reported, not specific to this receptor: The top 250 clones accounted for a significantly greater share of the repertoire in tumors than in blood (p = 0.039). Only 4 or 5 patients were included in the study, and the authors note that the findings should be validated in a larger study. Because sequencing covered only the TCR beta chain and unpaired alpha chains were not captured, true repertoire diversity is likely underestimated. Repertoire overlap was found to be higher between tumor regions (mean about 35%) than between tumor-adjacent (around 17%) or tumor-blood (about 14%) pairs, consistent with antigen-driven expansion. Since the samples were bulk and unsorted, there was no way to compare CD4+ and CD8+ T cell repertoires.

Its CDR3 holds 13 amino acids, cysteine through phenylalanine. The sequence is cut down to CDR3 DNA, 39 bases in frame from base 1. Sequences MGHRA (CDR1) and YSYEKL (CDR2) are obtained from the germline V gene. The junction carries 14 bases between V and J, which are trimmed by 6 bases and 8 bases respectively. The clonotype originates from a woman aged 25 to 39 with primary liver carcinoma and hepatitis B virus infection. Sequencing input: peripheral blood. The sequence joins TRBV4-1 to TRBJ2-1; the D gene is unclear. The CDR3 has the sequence CASSAGPSDEQFF. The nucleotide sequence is TGCGCCAGCAGTGCCGGTCCCTCCGATGAGCAGTTCTTC.